This entry describes one TCR beta chain. Everyone who donated was a Caucasian adult who lived in Nashville, Tennessee. The V and J ends lost 7 bases and 2 bases respectively, with 8 bases between them. The CDR3 has 12 amino acids. Germline values: CDR1 MNHNS, CDR2 SASEGT. These data originate in a study of shared clonotypes between healthy human individuals. Produced via immunoSEQ multiplex PCR; TCRdb's table is partial and in-frame only. This table holds about 2.5 million clones, approximately 90% found once. J is TRBJ1-2 and V is TRBV6-1; D ambiguous. The clonotype comes from a man between 18 and 29 years old in good health. Some clones in this sample may be carry-over from other donors' samples. Sequenced: naive CD4+ T cells from PBMCs. Subset: CD45RA+ positively selected. The CDR3 is CASTVSNYGYTF. CDR3 nucleotide sequence: TGTGCCAGCACGGTGTCCAACTATGGCTACACCTTC.